The text below deals with one T cell receptor (beta chain). These data are taken from a study of T cell changes during pregnancy in multiple sclerosis. Trimming took off 5 bases at V and 0 bases at J, with 13 bases between the two ends. The length of the CDR3 is 16 residues. Germline-derived CDR1 and CDR2 are LNHDA and SQIVND (reference sequence). Data came from immunoSEQ multiplex PCR; TCRdb stores just in-frame clones and leaves some out. The profile shows under 130,000 clones, approximately 89% of them singletons. The chain carries TRBV19 and TRBJ2-2, with D perhaps matching TRBD2 (5 bases). This TCR was recovered from a female donor with multiple sclerosis, enrolled in a pregnancy study. This specimen was peripheral blood, taken after pregnancy. The DNA of the CDR3 is TGTGCCAGTAGTCCCAGGAAGAGGGCGAACACCGGGGAGCTGTTTTTT. This sequence encodes CASSPRKRANTGELFF.